Sequencing of this T cell receptor beta chain was carried out in a study of cytomegalovirus exposure and HLA in healthy donors (dated by TCRdb to the late 2010s). Looking at the study overall: According to an earlier analysis of 587 of the donors, some 180 million T cells yielded roughly 110 million unique TCR beta sequences and 276 Gb of sequence data. Among the roughly 400 genotyped donors, around 81% belonged to the genetic ancestry cluster associated with self-reported Caucasian donors. A few DR-DQ haplotypes were handled as single units for association and clustering because linkage in the cohort was strong. Among some 400 genotyped donors of the cohort, an average of around 250,000 unique TCR beta nucleotide sequences was sequenced per donor, of which approximately 19% were non-productive. The study profiled the T cell repertoires of about 640 subjects by immunosequencing and related them to cytomegalovirus serostatus. Donor age, sex, ethnicity and CMV serostatus were collected together with the repertoire data. All discovery cohort repertoires had been generated on a single sequencing platform. The study was designed to test whether signatures of past pathogen exposure could be identified by cataloging public T cell receptors. Along with the approximately 620-subject first cohort, a separate validation cohort of roughly 110 different subjects was used. A later genetic analysis took genome-wide SNP genotypes for about 60% of the roughly 670 donors and used that subset as a discovery cohort. To decide whether each TCR beta V gene segment behaved as functional or pseudogenic, an earlier analysis of over 500 of the donors relied on high-throughput TCR beta sequencing. A later analysis re-analyzed previously published TCR beta repertoires from about 600 donors and added high-resolution HLA genotyping to study TCR occurrence patterns. The later analysis used no new phenotypic data to find candidate immune exposures, relying instead on TCR beta sequences and their occurrence across donors. Both class I and class II loci were covered by HLA typing, at four-digit resolution. The study combined high-throughput TCR immunosequencing, statistical association of individual TCRs with disease status, and machine learning to predict cytomegalovirus infection status. Approximately 310 gigabases of sequencing data and some 85 million unique TCR sequences were included in an early release covering about 700 HLA-typed donors. The number of typed donors differed by locus: about 620-630 for A, B, C, DRB1 and DQB1; 500 to 550 for DQA1; approximately 600 for DPA1; and about 450 for DPB1.

This clone was counted a few times. Its antigen is unknown. Base quality data are lacking; no much larger clone is found one base away. Ends trimmed: V by 4 bases, J by 9 bases; bases unmatched to a gene: 13. Looking up the germline V gene yields CDR1 SGHDT and CDR2 YYEEEE. The CDR3 measures 16 amino acids from cysteine to phenylalanine. Solely the CDR3 DNA is kept, with 48 bases framed from the first base. Results the study describes overall, beyond this receptor: A later analysis reported that several top co-occurrence clusters appeared linked to parvovirus B19, influenza, CMV and Epstein-Barr virus. Across donors, most TCR sequences were observed very rarely, whereas some public TCRs were present in many individuals. Specific HLA alleles were associated with roughly 16,000 TCR beta sequences at a false discovery rate of 0.05 in a later analysis. CMV serostatus was the only immune exposure information available for the cohort. The cohort was sequenced for TCR beta chains only, and without alpha or paired-chain data the features that could be detected were limited. In a later analysis, TCR association rates were found to vary across HLA loci, with the most associated TCRs seen for DRB1 alleles and the fewest for HLA-C alleles. Cytomegalovirus status was reported to be diagnosed by the classifier with high specificity and sensitivity in both the original and validation cohorts. The authors suggested that the approach could potentially be generalized to other disease states and immunological phenotypes. A further reported finding was that TCR beta sequences accurately predicted the HLA-A and HLA-B alleles for most subjects in the first cohort. The earlier analysis of 587 of the donors excluded approximately 15 rarely observed V segments, including chromosome 9 orphons, because counts were too low. Compared with the roughly 700-donor mean, donors in an Asian-associated ancestry cluster had fewer N-insertions in productive TCRs, according to a later genetic analysis. Linkage disequilibrium might explain the correlated functional status among segregating V segments, but an unknown experimental factor could not be excluded. Assigning TCR associations to individual alleles was difficult when HLA alleles, especially DR and DQ, strongly co-occurred. A group of highly shared sequence variants was considered likely to be a technical artifact of the sequencing pipeline. Broadly in line with IMGT annotations, most TCR beta V segments showed up in productive rearrangements about 90% or about 30% of the time in an earlier analysis of several hundred of the donors. In a later analysis, HLA-associated TCR beta chains were found to be more clonally expanded and to have lower generation probabilities than equally common non-associated chains. A later analysis found that most CMV-associated TCR beta chains appeared HLA-restricted, with HLA associations seemingly driven largely by CMV exposure. The study listed 150 to 200 TCR beta chains as associated with cytomegalovirus. V-gene and J-gene trimming of TCR beta chains was associated with a missense DCLRE1C variant in a later genetic analysis, and the association was replicated in an independent cohort. Because some donors lacked HLA typing at each locus, the association tests relied only on the typed subset. In vitro tests confirmed that three of the cytomegalovirus-associated TCR beta chains recognize cytomegalovirus antigens. Some IMGT-functional V segments, including TRBV6-2 and TRBV6-3, could not be distinguished by the 87-base-pair reads and were therefore excluded. The presence/absence analyses assumed that sequencing depth was roughly uniform across donors, and that assumption may not be true.

Receptors were amplified or captured by the immunoSEQ multiplex PCR assay. A mixture of 60 forward primers for TCR Vbeta segments and 13 reverse primers for TCR Jbeta segments was used in the multiplex PCR. A multiplex PCR assay on genomic DNA amplified the CDR3 region of rearranged TCR beta genes. The Illumina HiSeq System was used to sequence the amplified TCR beta libraries as 87-base-pair reads. The published analysis was carried out like this. A later analysis tallied around 87 million unique TCR beta chains across the 666 repertoires, and about 10 million of those chains were shared by two or more donors. Raw reads were error-corrected and collapsed into unique sequences by a nearest-neighbor algorithm in which closely related sequences were merged to remove PCR and sequencing errors. CDR3 sequences were aligned to IMGT reference sequences to assign V, D and J gene segments. For a sequence to be retained, a match of at least six nucleotides was required to both a V gene segment and a J gene segment. Rearrangements were called productive when the CDR3 lacked stop codons and stayed in frame with V and J; all others were non-productive. Following IMGT convention, CDR3 was defined as the stretch from the second conserved V-encoded cysteine up to the conserved J-encoded phenylalanine. Sequences without an unambiguous match to a single V gene segment were excluded from the earlier analysis of about 600 of the donors. An earlier analysis of a few hundred of the donors classified V segments as functional when productive rearrangements were above 56.7% and as segregating when the standard deviation between donors was above 5%. To diagnose cytomegalovirus status from the catalog of TCR beta chain sequences, a statistical classification framework was built. A later analysis assigned V and J genes by comparing TCR nucleotide sequences with IMGT/GENE-DB human TR gene sequences. The TCRdist pipeline was used in a later analysis to assign CDR3 sequences and most-parsimonious VDJ recombination scenarios. In a later analysis, each TCR beta chain was defined by its CDR3 amino acid sequence together with its V-gene family, and reads lacking a unique V-gene family were excluded. In a later analysis, around 650 highly shared, low-generation-probability nucleotide sequences were removed to address suspected cross-contamination and a sequencing artifact. For each public chain, a later analysis derived a clonal expansion index from normalized ranks of inferred template counts within each repertoire. A later analysis computed generation probabilities with a VDJ recombination model fitted to out-of-frame rearrangements, and checked the results against IGoR. A later analysis scored TCR-TCR, TCR-HLA and TCR-CMV co-occurrence with hypergeometric tests, applying a repertoire-size bias correction to TCR pairs. False discovery rates were estimated in a later analysis by permuting HLA or CMV assignments 20 times. A later analysis grouped co-occurring TCRs with DBSCAN, adding TCRdist sequence similarity when clustering within HLA-allele-positive subsets. For co-occurrence clustering, repertoires with fewer than 30,000 or more than 120,000 public chains were excluded, along with roughly five repertoires with anomalous nucleotide sharing. Not all clones reach the TCRdb copy of this immuneACCESS table, which keeps in-frame sequences only. Checked studies attribute under half of the gap to unresolved V genes and leave the rest unexplained. The DNA was the basis for D and trimming; V, J and clone size are from that table. Within this sample are about 130,000 clones, with about 73% of them counted one time only. 5.5% to 7.5% of the sample lies in the top ten.

The cohort consisted of 650 to 850 healthy bone marrow donors. All cohort members were sampled while nominally healthy, although unrecorded immune exposures were likely present. The donor was CMV seropositive and was included in the group of about 290 seropositive cohort members. A peripheral blood sample was collected from each donor, and TCR beta sequencing was performed on peripheral blood mononuclear cells. The Qiagen DNeasy Blood Extraction Kit was used to extract genomic DNA from the blood cell samples. The clonotype was recovered from a woman aged 50 to 60 in good health and CMV-seropositive. The chain joins TRBV5-6 to TRBJ1-6, with 7 middle bases fitting TRBD1. Material: PBMCs. CDR3 sequence: CASSRMSEGAVSPLHF. In nucleotide form, the sequence is TGTGCCAGCAGCCGGATGAGTGAGGGGGCGGTTTCACCCCTCCACTTT.